This is a list of T cell receptor beta chains from one sample in a study of blood T cell repertoires in COVID-19. The protocol was immunoSEQ multiplex PCR, while the TCRdb copy is restricted to in-frame clones and leaves out a portion. The data show about 280,000 clones, with 88% seen just once and approximately 10% held by the top ten. The sequencing input was peripheral blood. All receptors come from a woman in her twenties or thirties with COVID-19, enrolled during active disease. The CDR3 runs from the conserved cysteine through the conserved F or W. The D gene is left open where the match is weak. Clone sizes are given selectively: once, few, many, or a class where the clone is expanded.

cdr3_nt cdr3_aa clone_size j_call d_call v_call
TGTGCCAGCAGCTTTGGGCCGAGAGGGCCCTACAATGAGCAGTTCTTC CASSFGPRGPYNEQFF - TRBJ2-1 - TRBV11-2
TGTGCCAGCACCAAAAGAGGGCAGCCGAACACCGGGGAGCTGTTTTTT CASTKRGQPNTGELFF - TRBJ2-2 - TRBV2
TGTGCCAGCAGTCCGGGACTCGGGGGCGAGCAGTACTTC CASSPGLGGEQYF - TRBJ2-7 - TRBV27
TGTGCCAGCAGGCCCGACAGGGGTTATTCACCCCTCCACTTT CASRPDRGYSPLHF few TRBJ1-6 TRBD1 TRBV6-5
TGCGCCAGCAGCCAAGTGGACAGGGAAGCTTCACCCCTCCACTTT CASSQVDREASPLHF - TRBJ1-6 TRBD1 TRBV4-1
TGTGCCAGCAGCGCAGGGGGATCTGGGGCCAACGTCCTGACTTTC CASSAGGSGANVLTF few TRBJ2-6 TRBD1 TRBV9
TGTGCCAGCAGCCGGACAGAGTCCTACGAGCAGTACTTC CASSRTESYEQYF - TRBJ2-7 - TRBV6-5
TGTGCCAGCAGTACCGGAGGGACCCAGTACTTC CASSTGGTQYF - TRBJ2-5 - TRBV27
TGTGCCAGCAGCCTAGTAAGAGGGTCCTACGAGCAGTACTTC CASSLVRGSYEQYF - TRBJ2-7 - TRBV3-1/TRBV3-2
TGTGCCAGTAGTCCCCGACTAGGGCAGGCAGATACGCAGTATTTT CASSPRLGQADTQYF - TRBJ2-3 - TRBV19
TGTGCCACCAGTGATTTGACAGGGGAAGAGACCCAGTACTTC CATSDLTGEETQYF - TRBJ2-5 TRBD1 TRBV24-1
TGTGCCAGCAGCTTGAATAGCCCCCCAGATACGCAGTATTTT CASSLNSPPDTQYF - TRBJ2-3 - TRBV7-2
TGTGCCAGCAGCTTGTCACCCAGCGGGAACACCGGGGAGCTGTTTTTT CASSLSPSGNTGELFF - TRBJ2-2 - TRBV7-2
TGTGCCAGCAGCGTACTCGGACAGGGGGCCGGGGAGCTGTTTTTT CASSVLGQGAGELFF - TRBJ2-2 TRBD1 TRBV9
TGTGCCAGCAGCTTGGAGGACTATCACGAGCAGTACTTC CASSLEDYHEQYF - TRBJ2-7 - TRBV5-6
TGTGCCAGCAGAAAACTGACTAGCGGGAGCTACGAGCAGTACTTC CASRKLTSGSYEQYF - TRBJ2-7 TRBD2 TRBV28
TGCGCCAGCAGTGAGCTAGCGGGAGCGGGTGAGCAGTTCTTC CASSELAGAGEQFF - TRBJ2-1 TRBD2 TRBV10-2
TGTGCCACCAGTGATTTGTATACGGGGGATTTAAACATTCAGTACTTC CATSDLYTGDLNIQYF - TRBJ2-4 - TRBV24-1
TGTGCCAGCAGCCAACAGGGGTACTATGATATTCAGTACTTC CASSQQGYYDIQYF once TRBJ2-4 TRBD1 TRBV6-5
TGTGCCAGTAGTATAGGACATCTTCTAGCCAAAAACATTCAGTACTTC CASSIGHLLAKNIQYF - TRBJ2-4 - TRBV19
TGTGCCAGTAGTTGGGACACCTACAATGAGCAGTTCTTC CASSWDTYNEQFF - TRBJ2-1 - TRBV19
TGTGCCAGCAGTTTACGGGGAGGTGAAAAACTGTTTTTT CASSLRGGEKLFF once TRBJ1-4 - TRBV28
TGTGCCAGTAGTATATGGGAGGTCGATTCCAATCAGCCCCAGCATTTT CASSIWEVDSNQPQHF - TRBJ1-5 - TRBV19
TGTGCCTGGAGGACAGGGTACGAGCAGTACTTC CAWRTGYEQYF - TRBJ2-7 TRBD1 TRBV30
TGCGCCAGCAGCTACCTTGGTTCGGGGACCGGGGAGCTGTTTTTT CASSYLGSGTGELFF - TRBJ2-2 - TRBV5-1
TGTGCCAGCAGCGTAGCGCCGGCAACTAATGAAAAACTGTTTTTT CASSVAPATNEKLFF - TRBJ1-4 - TRBV9
TGTGCCAGCAGTATCGTGACCGGGACAGGGGGCAACGAGCAGTACTTC CASSIVTGTGGNEQYF - TRBJ2-7 TRBD1 TRBV28
TGTGCCAGCAGTTTATCCGGGGTGGTATATGGCTACACCTTC CASSLSGVVYGYTF - TRBJ1-2 - TRBV27
TGCAGCGTTGACCCCGTCAGGGCTAGATCGGCCAATGAGCAGTTCTTC CSVDPVRARSANEQFF - TRBJ2-1 - TRBV29-1
TGTGCCAGCAGTGACGCGGCAGCGAACACCGGGGAGCTGTTTTTT CASSDAAANTGELFF - TRBJ2-2 - TRBV6-4
TGTGCCAGCAGTTCCCATTTTGGGACAGGGAATATGCCCCAGCATTTT CASSSHFGTGNMPQHF - TRBJ1-5 TRBD1 TRBV6-2/TRBV6-3
TGTGCCAGCAGTTACAGTAACACTGAAGCTTTCTTT CASSYSNTEAFF - TRBJ1-1 - TRBV2
TGTGCCAGCAGTTACTCTGAGACACTTGGTGGAGGCTACACCTTC CASSYSETLGGGYTF once TRBJ1-2 - TRBV6-6
TGTGCCAGCAACCGCTGGGGGGACACCGGGGAGCTGTTTTTT CASNRWGDTGELFF - TRBJ2-2 - TRBV2
TGTGCCAGCAGCTTAGTGGTCAGGGAGAACACTGAAGCTTTCTTT CASSLVVRENTEAFF - TRBJ1-1 - TRBV11-2
TGCGCCAGCAGCACCCCAGGCTACGAGCAGTACTTC CASSTPGYEQYF - TRBJ2-7 - TRBV5-1
TGTGCCAGCATCGGACAGGGTTGGAAGTTGGGAGACACTGAAGCTTTCTTT CASIGQGWKLGDTEAFF - TRBJ1-1 TRBD1 TRBV28
TGTGCCAGCAGCTTGGCAGGGGAAACCGGGGAGCTGTTTTTT CASSLAGETGELFF - TRBJ2-2 - TRBV5-6
TGCGCCAGCAGCTGGAGGACTAGCGGGAGGAGGTCTTCCGGGGAGCTGTTTTTT CASSWRTSGRRSSGELFF - TRBJ2-2 TRBD2 TRBV5-1
TGTGCCAGCAGCTGGGGCCTTTCTAGCGAGCAGTACTTC CASSWGLSSEQYF - TRBJ2-7 - TRBV7-9
TGTGCTAGTGCCCTCGGACAGGGTCAAAGCAATCAGCCCCAGCATTTT CASALGQGQSNQPQHF - TRBJ1-5 TRBD1 TRBV12-5